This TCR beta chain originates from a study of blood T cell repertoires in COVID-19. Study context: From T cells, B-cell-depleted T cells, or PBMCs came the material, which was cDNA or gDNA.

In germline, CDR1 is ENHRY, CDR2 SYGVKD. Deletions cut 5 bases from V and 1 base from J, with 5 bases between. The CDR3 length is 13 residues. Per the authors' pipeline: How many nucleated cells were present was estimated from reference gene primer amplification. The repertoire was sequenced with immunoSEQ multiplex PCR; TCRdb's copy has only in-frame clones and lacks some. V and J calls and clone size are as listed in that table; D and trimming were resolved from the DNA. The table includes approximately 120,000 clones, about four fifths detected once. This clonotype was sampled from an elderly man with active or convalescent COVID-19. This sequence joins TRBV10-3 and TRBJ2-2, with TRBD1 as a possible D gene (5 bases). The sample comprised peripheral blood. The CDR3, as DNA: TGTGCCATCAGTACAGGGAACACCGGGGAGCTGTTTTTT. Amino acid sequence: CAISTGNTGELFF.